This T cell receptor (beta chain) was captured in a study of blood T cell repertoires in COVID-19. Study-wide context: Specimens from acute and convalescent COVID-19 originated in the United States, Italy and Spain. Sample material is recorded as cDNA or gDNA derived from T cells, B-cell-depleted T cells, or PBMCs.

Per the authors' pipeline: Nucleated cell counts were estimated from reference gene primer amplification. TCRdb's copy holds only in-frame clones and misses some; the assay was immunoSEQ multiplex PCR. For V, J and clone size, that table is used; D and trimming come from the DNA. Of around 120,000 clones listed, approximately 88% are singletons. The V end lost 0 bases, the J end lost 1 base, and 5 bases lay between the germline ends. The germline V gene encodes CDR1 SGHRS and CDR2 YFSETQ. The CDR3 has 13 amino acids. The TCR originated in a man aged 50 or older with acute or convalescent COVID-19. Material: peripheral blood. J is TRBJ2-7 and V is TRBV5-1; no clear D gene. CDR3 sequence (DNA): TGCGCCAGCAGCTTGGATCTATCCTACGAGCAGTACTTC. It is translated as CASSLDLSYEQYF. Filled out from reference TRBV5-1 and TRBJ2-7, the complete variable domain reads KAGVTQTPRYLIKTRGQQVTLSCSPISGHRSVSWYQQTPGQGLQFLFEYFSETQRNKGNFPGRFSGRQFSNSRSEMNVSTLELGDSALYLCASSLDLSYEQYFGPGTRLTVT.